A single sample gave rise to the 10 T cell receptor beta chains below, sequenced in a study of Ad26.COV2.S vaccination and SARS-CoV-2 variants. Data came from immunoSEQ multiplex PCR; TCRdb stores just in-frame clones and leaves some out. Of almost 400,000 clones listed, around 89% are singletons. Noted treatment: about 20 received Ad26.COV2.S at low or high dose, single or two shots; about 5 received placebo; per-sample allocation not given. Day 63 after the first vaccine or placebo injection was the time point for sampling. The material sequenced was peripheral blood, taken in a trial of Ad26.COV2.S vaccine versus placebo. The source of these receptors is a person aged 18-60 years who received the Ad26.COV2.S COVID-19 vaccine or a placebo.

The V gene is TRBV30, the J gene TRBJ2-6; 7 positions agree with TRBD2. Germline CDR1 reads GTSNPN; CDR2 reads SVGIG (reference sequence). This CDR3 spans 17 amino acids. Trimming took 3 bases from V and 0 from J; bases not matched to a gene: 8. The CDR3 here is CAWRGRAGISGANVLTF. As DNA, the CDR3 is TGTGCCTGGAGGGGGAGGGCAGGGATCTCTGGGGCCAACGTCCTGACTTTC.

As for this clone: Additional DNA sequences in this sample encode the identical CDR3. The chain combines TRBV19 with TRBJ2-5, with 11 nucleotides matching TRBD2. The CDR3 is 15 amino acids. Germline-derived CDR1 and CDR2 are LNHDA and SQIVND (reference sequence). V shed 5 bases and J 4 bases; nucleotides not matched to a gene: 6. CDR3: CASSLAGGPRETQYF. The CDR3 DNA is TGTGCCAGTAGTTTAGCGGGAGGGCCGAGAGAGACCCAGTACTTC.

The rearrangement links TRBV7-9 to TRBJ1-1; D not certain. The CDR3 is 14 amino acids. Germline CDR1 reads SEHNR; CDR2 reads FQNEAQ (reference sequence). The V and J ends lost 1 base and 6 bases respectively, with 12 bases between them. The CDR3 loop is CASSLGVEGSEAFF. DNA for the CDR3: TGTGCCAGCAGCTTAGGGGTAGAGGGCTCTGAAGCTTTCTTT.

This chain connects TRBV4-2 to TRBJ2-2; no clear D gene. Trimming shortened V by 3 bases and J by 2 bases, and 10 bases separated the two germline ends. Germline loops: CDR1 LGHNA, CDR2 YNFKEQ. This CDR3 has 15 residues. This CDR3 reads CASSQRQTNTGELFF. In nucleotides, the CDR3 is TGTGCCAGCAGCCAGAGGCAAACCAACACCGGGGAGCTGTTTTTT.

The rearrangement joins TRBV12-3 or TRBV12-4 to TRBJ1-2; no reliable D call. The CDR3 extends over 13 amino acids. Trimming took 3 bases from V and 4 from J, leaving 9 bases between them. CDR3: CASSFRVSYGYTF. In DNA, the CDR3 is TGTGCCAGCAGTTTTCGAGTCAGCTATGGCTACACCTTC.

The chain couples TRBV28 to TRBJ2-1, with TRBD1 matching over 8 bases. CDR1 and CDR2 from the germline V gene are MDHEN and SYDVKM. After removal of 9 bases from V and 2 bases from J, the junction contained 6 bases not matched to a gene. The CDR3 is 14 amino acids. CDR3 sequence: CASAGGAAYNEQFF. The CDR3 nucleotides read TGTGCCAGTGCAGGGGGCGCGGCCTACAATGAGCAGTTCTTC.

This sequence joins TRBV4-2 and TRBJ2-7; 12 bases are shared with TRBD2. V shed 0 bases and J 0 bases; nucleotides not matched to a gene: 3. The germline CDR1 and CDR2 sequences are LGHNA and YNFKEQ. CDR3 length equals 17 residues. Here the CDR3 reads CASSQDLAGGSSYEQYF. The CDR3 DNA reads TGTGCCAGCAGCCAAGATCTAGCGGGAGGGAGCTCCTACGAGCAGTACTTC.

V usage is TRBV2 and J usage is TRBJ2-3, with no clear D. V was pared by 6 bases and J by 0 bases, with 10 bases between. Germline V CDR1 and CDR2: SNHLY, FYNNEI. The CDR3 spans 14 residues. The DNA of the CDR3 is TGTGCCAGCAGCAGTACGTCAAGCACAGATACGCAGTATTTT. The encoded protein is CASSSTSSTDTQYF. Filled out from reference TRBV2 and TRBJ2-3, the complete variable domain reads EPEVTQTPSHQVTQMGQEVILRCVPISNHLYFYWYRQILGQKVEFLVSFYNNEISEKSEIFDDQFSVERPDGSNFTLKIRSTKLEDSAMYFCASSSTSSTDTQYFGPGTRLTVL.

The chain recombines TRBV11-2 with TRBJ2-1; 8 bases align to TRBD2. The V segment lost 4 bases and the J segment 3 bases; nucleotides outside the gene matches: 5. Germline CDR1 SGHAT, CDR2 FQNNGV. The CDR3 has 15 amino acids. The CDR3 sequence: CASSSGGYDYNEQFF. CDR3 nucleotides: TGTGCCAGCAGCTCGGGGGGGTACGACTACAATGAGCAGTTCTTC.

This chain links TRBV5-6 with TRBJ1-1, with TRBD1 identical over 7 bases. The CDR3 runs to 14 residues. V was pared by 0 bases and J by 5 bases, with 4 bases of the junction left unmatched. The germline gives CDR1 SGHDT, CDR2 YYEEEE. This CDR3 is CASSLGGGDTEAFF. CDR3 nucleotide sequence: TGTGCCAGCAGCTTGGGAGGGGGCGATACTGAAGCTTTCTTT. The full variable domain, its missing parts supplied by reference TRBV5-6 and TRBJ1-1, is DAGVTQSPTHLIKTRGQQVTLRCSPKSGHDTVSWYQQALGQGPQFIFQYYEEEERQRGNFPDRFSGHQFPNYSSELNVNALLLGDSALYLCASSLGGGDTEAFFGQGTRLTVV.